Listed below are T cell receptor beta chains from one sample, sequenced in a study of blood T cell repertoires in COVID-19. Libraries were prepared by immunoSEQ multiplex PCR; TCRdb keeps only in-frame clonotypes and omits some of them. Of about 360,000 clones listed, about 87% are singletons. The specimen was PBMCs or T cells enriched from blood (not recorded which). These receptors came from a man aged 25 to 45 who had recovered from COVID-19. Both conserved end residues are part of each CDR3. Each record gives: J gene, V gene, clone size, CDR3 protein. For some rows the clone size is stated as once, few or many, or as a class when expanded; others skip it.

>TRBJ1-1|TRBV10-3|-
CAISGGRGTEAFF
>TRBJ1-6|TRBV6-6|-
CASSYEISSPLHF
>TRBJ2-5|TRBV3-1/TRBV3-2|once
CASSQGPGRETQYF
>TRBJ2-2|TRBV7-8|-
CASEIAGVGELFF
>TRBJ1-1|TRBV7-2|-
CASSLGGGGSWTEAFF
>TRBJ1-1|TRBV25-1|-
CASNRGTEAFF
>TRBJ1-1|TRBV6-5|-
CASSRDSLTEAFF
>TRBJ1-2|TRBV6-1|-
CASSERGTGSNYGYTF
>TRBJ1-2|TRBV19|-
CASSINRDSFPYGYTF
>TRBJ2-4|TRBV29-1|-
CSVEIHTRTGLGNIQYF
>TRBJ1-5|TRBV30|-
CAWNSGGRNQPQHF
>TRBJ2-6|TRBV19|-
CASTGTGSGANVLTF
>TRBJ2-3|TRBV20-1|-
CSASRGGPTDTQYF
>TRBJ2-7|TRBV3-1/TRBV3-2|once
CASSQVERDWSYEQYF
>TRBJ1-6|TRBV11-2|-
CASSLGGGNNSPLHF
>TRBJ1-2|TRBV11-2|-
CASSLATQNYGYTF
>TRBJ1-3|TRBV11-2|-
CASSSYKSNREGRDTIYF
>TRBJ1-2|TRBV27|once
CASSPRDSGPYGYTF
>TRBJ2-1|TRBV28|-
CASSKGDGKYNEQFF
>TRBJ2-3|TRBV30|-
CAWLRGSGFSDTQYF
>TRBJ1-3|TRBV11-1|-
CASSFGGLHTGNTIYF
>TRBJ1-1|TRBV7-3|-
CASSLTNPGQSLNTEAFF
>TRBJ2-1|TRBV19|-
CASTGDSYNEQFF
>TRBJ1-4|TRBV11-1|-
CASSTTGTEKLFF
>TRBJ1-1|TRBV6-5|-
CASSYERAGGNTEAFF
>TRBJ1-2|TRBV19|once
CASSIRRAEVYGYTF
>TRBJ1-2|TRBV11-2|-
CASSSRRVPLANYGYTF
>TRBJ2-6|TRBV28|-
CASSPTPRTGSSGANVLTF
>TRBJ1-2|TRBV28|-
CASSLVGNPYGYTF
>TRBJ1-1|TRBV7-9|few
CASSPDSPEAFF
>TRBJ2-5|TRBV7-2|-
CASSLTGGGETQYF
>TRBJ2-5|TRBV3-1/TRBV3-2|-
CASSQDKAGFGQETQYF
>TRBJ2-5|TRBV6-2/TRBV6-3|once
CASSYPGLAGMTQYF
>TRBJ1-2|TRBV7-9|-
CASSFEGTYTF
>TRBJ1-5|TRBV5-1|many
CASSLGVTGDQPQHF
>TRBJ2-7|TRBV4-3|-
CASSLGTGADYEQYF
>TRBJ1-1|TRBV24-1|few
CATRAGVGTEAFF
>TRBJ1-4|TRBV4-3|-
CASSQFRGTGEATNEKLFF
>TRBJ1-6|TRBV7-9|-
CASSLLGDSPLHF
>TRBJ2-4|TRBV19|-
CASTSTWGMGAKNIQYF
>TRBJ1-3|TRBV18|-
CASSPEAGPNTIYF
>TRBJ2-7|TRBV7-8|-
CASSLPNRGSHEQYF
>TRBJ2-1|TRBV5-1|-
CASSIQRETYNEQFF
>TRBJ2-2|TRBV5-4|-
CASSLRDRYTGELFF
>TRBJ2-2|TRBV7-2|-
CASGWKRGFGTGELFF
>TRBJ2-7|TRBV9|-
CASSPEGGGSYEQYF
>TRBJ2-1|TRBV6-2/TRBV6-3|-
CASSYPRGLDNNEQFF
>TRBJ1-6|TRBV3-1/TRBV3-2|-
CASSPLPRGNSPLHF